What follows are 17 T cell receptor beta chains derived from one specimen sequenced in a study of T-cell memory formation after mild COVID-19. TCRdb called the 5' RACE reads again in MiXCR, with one record for every CDR3 protein. In the table there are almost 250,000 distinct CDR3 sequences, roughly 14% of which are singletons. Sequencing was done on a sample of PBMCs or a T cell subset sorted from them (not recorded which). The receptors shown here come from an adult woman who had mild COVID-19 (a few samples of this study predate the infection). Cell type and time point are not known.

J is TRBJ2-7 and V is TRBV7-2, with D maybe TRBD2 (5 bases). V lost 1 base to trimming and J lost 2 bases, with 9 bases between them. Germline values: CDR1 SGHTA, CDR2 FQGNSA. The CDR3 extends over 14 amino acids. The DNA of the CDR3 is TGTGCCAGCAGCTTAGGAGGGAGCACCTACGAGCAGTACTTC. Its protein product is CASSLGGSTYEQYF.

This clonotype was seen a handful of times. The chain combines TRBV19 with TRBJ2-3; either TRBD1 or TRBD2 may supply D (6 bases each). The CDR3 is made up of 17 amino acids. The germline V gene encodes CDR1 LNHDA and CDR2 SQIVND (reference sequence). V was trimmed by 6 bases and J by 0 bases, leaving 19 bases between them. In DNA form, the CDR3 reads TGTGCCAGTAGACAAGGGCCGGGGGCGCACAGCACAGATACGCAGTATTTT. As protein: CASRQGPGAHSTDTQYF.

The V and J genes are TRBV2 and TRBJ2-2; weak D call: TRBD1 (5 bases). The CDR3 is 18 amino acids. V lost 3 bases to trimming and J lost 6 bases, with 23 bases between them. Germline V gives CDR1 SNHLY, CDR2 FYNNEI. CDR3 residues: CASSDRLRTPTIPGELFF. CDR3 nucleotides: TGTGCCAGCAGTGACCGACTTAGGACACCCACTATACCCGGGGAGCTGTTTTTT.

This clonotype was picked up many times. This rearrangement joins TRBV7-6 to TRBJ1-1; D unclear. This CDR3 has 14 amino acids. Trimming stripped 5 bases from V and 5 bases from J, with 15 bases between. The germline CDR1 and CDR2 sequences are SGHVS and FNYEAQ. For the CDR3, the DNA is TGTGCCAGCAGCCAAATGACATCGGGGACTGAAGCTTTCTTT. Amino acid sequence: CASSQMTSGTEAFF.

This clonotype was counted between two and nine times. V and J are TRBV18 and TRBJ2-5; no clear D. The germline CDR1 and CDR2 sequences are KGHSH and LQKENI. The CDR3 has 14 residues. Trimming stripped 0 bases from V and 2 bases from J, with 7 bases between. CDR3 bases: TGTGCCAGCTCACCACCGGGGAAACAAGAGACCCAGTACTTC. Protein sequence: CASSPPGKQETQYF. Based on the CDR3 plus reference TRBV18 and TRBJ2-5, the full variable domain is NAGVMQNPRHLVRRRGQEARLRCSPMKGHSHVYWYRQLPEEGLKFMVYLQKENIIDESGMPKERFSAEFPKEGPSILRIQQVVRGDSAAYFCASSPPGKQETQYFGPGTRLLVL.

J is TRBJ2-5 and V is TRBV6-6; the D call may be TRBD1 or TRBD2 (5 bases each). CDR1 is MNHNY and CDR2 is SVGAGI in the germline V gene (reference sequence). The V and J ends lost 11 bases and 6 bases respectively, with 19 bases between them. The CDR3 has 13 residues. CDR3 DNA sequence: TGTGCCGTCAGCATCCGGGGCGGAAAGACCCAGTACTTC. It is translated as CAVSIRGGKTQYF.

This clonotype was counted between two and nine times. V is TRBV12-3 or TRBV12-4 and J is TRBJ2-1, with TRBD1 as a possible D gene (5 bases). The length of the CDR3 is 16 residues. Trimming shortened V by 5 bases and J by 4 bases, and 18 bases separated the two germline ends. CDR3 protein: CASSALDTLTYNEQFF. The CDR3 region has the DNA TGTGCCAGCAGTGCATTGGACACCCTTACTTACAATGAGCAGTTCTTC.

A few counts support this clonotype. CDR3 residues: CASSLTRRDRDIDYGYTF. DNA for the CDR3: TGTGCCAGCAGCTTGACACGACGCGACCGGGACATCGACTATGGCTACACCTTC. The rearrangement uses TRBV5-6 and TRBJ1-2; D perhaps matches TRBD1 (6 bases). Germline V gene sequence: CDR1 SGHDT, CDR2 YYEEEE. The V end lost 1 base, the J end lost 3 bases, and 22 bases lay between the germline ends. The CDR3 sequence is 18 residues long.

This clonotype appeared a few times. The chain combines TRBV4-2 with TRBJ2-1; TRBD2 matches at 8 bases. The ends lost 0 bases at V and 2 bases at J; junction bases unmatched: 6. The CDR3 covers 17 residues. Germline lookup yields CDR1 LGHNA and CDR2 YNFKEQ. CDR3 sequence: CASSQDITSGTYNEQFF. DNA for the CDR3: TGTGCCAGCAGCCAAGATATCACTAGCGGTACCTACAATGAGCAGTTCTTC.

This clonotype was counted many times. The chain employs TRBV12-3 or TRBV12-4 and TRBJ2-7; 10 bases are shared with TRBD1. The CDR3 sequence is 13 residues long. V lost 6 bases, J lost 3 bases, and 2 bases stayed unmatched. For the CDR3, the DNA is TGTGCCAGCAGAAGGACAGGGGGCTACGAGCAGTACTTC. Translation: CASRRTGGYEQYF.

The chain carries TRBV5-1 and TRBJ1-6; a weak D match, TRBD1 (5 bases). V was cut by 1 base and J by 9 bases, with 14 bases left in between. Looked up from germline, CDR1 is SGHRS and CDR2 is YFSETQ. The CDR3 has 15 residues. This CDR3 reads CASSLQGRDGSPLHF. The CDR3 nucleotides read TGCGCCAGCAGCTTGCAGGGCAGGGACGGTTCACCCCTCCACTTT.

The rearrangement joins TRBV7-2 to TRBJ1-5; 9 bases line up with TRBD1. The CDR3 has 16 residues. The germline gives CDR1 SGHTA, CDR2 FQGNSA. V trimming: 0 bases; J trimming: 3 bases; junction bases outside the gene matches: 3. The CDR3 spells CASSLAGQGINQPQHF. CDR3 in DNA: TGTGCCAGCAGCTTAGCGGGACAGGGTATCAATCAGCCCCAGCATTTT. Based on the CDR3 plus reference TRBV7-2 and TRBJ1-5, the full variable domain is GAGVSQSPSNKVTEKGKDVELRCDPISGHTALYWYRQSLGQGLEFLIYFQGNSAPDKSGLPSDRFSAERTGGSVSTLTIQRTQQEDSAVYLCASSLAGQGINQPQHFGDGTRLSIL.

The sample holds a few counts of this clonotype. The CDR3 spells CASRTDYNEQFF. As DNA, the CDR3 is TGTGCCAGCAGGACTGACTACAATGAGCAGTTCTTC. The chain combines TRBV12-3 or TRBV12-4 with TRBJ2-1; D gene uncertain. CDR3 size: 12 residues. With 6 bases removed from V and 3 bases from J, the gap between germline ends came to 6 bases.

The sample holds a few counts of this clonotype. This sequence joins TRBV7-6 and TRBJ1-5, with no clear D. Germline V CDR1 and CDR2: SGHVS, FNYEAQ. The CDR3 covers 15 residues. V shed 6 bases and J shed 0 bases, with 12 bases lying between them. The CDR3 coding sequence is TGTGCCAGCAGTCTAAAGGGCACTAGCAATCAGCCCCAGCATTTT. Translating gives CASSLKGTSNQPQHF.

This sequence joins TRBV12-3 or TRBV12-4 and TRBJ1-1; TRBD1 aligns across 7 bases. The V segment lost 10 bases and the J segment 1 base; nucleotides outside the gene matches: 6. The CDR3 is 13 residues long. CDR3 amino acids: CANSRTGNTEAFF. The CDR3 DNA reads as TGTGCCAACTCTCGGACAGGGAACACTGAAGCTTTCTTT.

The sample holds many counts of this clonotype. The chain links TRBV20-1 to TRBJ1-2; 12 nucleotides agree with TRBD1. In germline, CDR1 is DFQATT, CDR2 SNEGSKA (reference sequence). The CDR3 length is 15 residues. V gave up 6 bases and J gave up 4 bases; unmatched junction bases: 9. This CDR3 reads CSATRGQGASYGYTF. The DNA for the CDR3 is TGCAGTGCCACCCGGGGACAGGGGGCAAGCTATGGCTACACCTTC.

The V and J genes are TRBV10-3 and TRBJ2-7; unclear D gene. The V end was cut by 3 bases, the J end by 3 bases, with 6 bases between. The CDR3 totals 12 residues. Per the germline V gene, CDR1 is ENHRY and CDR2 is SYGVKD. CDR3 sequence (DNA): TGTGCCATCAGTGACACTAACTACGAGCAGTACTTC. Protein product: CAISDTNYEQYF.